This paragraph covers one T cell receptor beta chain sequence. The entry originates in a study of shared clonotypes between healthy human individuals. Naive CD8 cells lacked CD45RO, underwent positive selection for CCR7 and left out terminally differentiated effector memory CD45RA+ cells. This table comes from immunoSEQ multiplex PCR, and its TCRdb copy is limited to in-frame clones, with some not included. The sample includes 1.5 million to 2.5 million clones, about 95% of them seen just once. The CDR3 runs 15 residues. The germline V and J ends were trimmed by 4 bases and 3 bases, with 13 bases remaining between them. CDR1 SGHAT and CDR2 FQNNGV come from the germline V gene.

Sequencing was done on a sample of naive CD8+ T cells sorted from blood. The receptor was isolated from a man aged 18-30 years in good health. The chain has TRBV11-2 and TRBJ2-1; maybe TRBD1 (6 bases). Here the CDR3 DNA reads TGTGCCAGCAGCTCGCGTACGACAGGCTACAATGAGCAGTTCTTC. It codes for CASSSRTTGYNEQFF.